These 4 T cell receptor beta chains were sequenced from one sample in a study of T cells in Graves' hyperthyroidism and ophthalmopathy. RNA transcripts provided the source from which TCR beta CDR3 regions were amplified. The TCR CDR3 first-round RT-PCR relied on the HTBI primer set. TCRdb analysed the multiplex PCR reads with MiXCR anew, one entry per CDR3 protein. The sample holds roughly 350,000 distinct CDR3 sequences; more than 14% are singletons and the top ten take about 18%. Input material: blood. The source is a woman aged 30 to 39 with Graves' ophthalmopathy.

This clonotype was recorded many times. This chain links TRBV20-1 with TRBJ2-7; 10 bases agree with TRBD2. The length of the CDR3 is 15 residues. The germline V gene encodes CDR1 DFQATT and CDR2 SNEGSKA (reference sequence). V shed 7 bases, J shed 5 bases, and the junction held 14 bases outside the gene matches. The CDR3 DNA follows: TGCAGTGTTATCCTACCGGCTAGCGGGGGCCACGAGCAGTACTTC. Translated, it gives CSVILPASGGHEQYF.

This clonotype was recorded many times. The CDR3 protein is CASSLPGQGTYEQYF. The DNA for the CDR3 is TGTGCCAGCAGCTTACCGGGACAGGGAACCTACGAGCAGTACTTC. The genes are TRBV11-2 and TRBJ2-7; 9 positions agree with TRBD1. Losses at the gene ends were 2 bases for V and 2 bases for J; bases not matched to a gene: 4. The CDR3 length is 15 residues. Germline lookup yields CDR1 SGHAT and CDR2 FQNNGV.

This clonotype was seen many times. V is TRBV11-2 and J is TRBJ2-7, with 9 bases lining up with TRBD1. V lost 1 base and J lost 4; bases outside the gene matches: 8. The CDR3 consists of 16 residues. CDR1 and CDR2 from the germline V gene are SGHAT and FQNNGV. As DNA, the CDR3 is TGTGCCAGCAGCTTAGTTTTTTCGGGACAGGGATACGAGCAGTACTTC. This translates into CASSLVFSGQGYEQYF. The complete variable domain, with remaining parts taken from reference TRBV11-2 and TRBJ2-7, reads EAGVAQSPRYKIIEKRQSVAFWCNPISGHATLYWYQQILGQGPKLLIQFQNNGVVDDSQLPKDRFSAERLKGVDSTLKIQPAKLEDSAVYLCASSLVFSGQGYEQYFGPGTRLTVT.

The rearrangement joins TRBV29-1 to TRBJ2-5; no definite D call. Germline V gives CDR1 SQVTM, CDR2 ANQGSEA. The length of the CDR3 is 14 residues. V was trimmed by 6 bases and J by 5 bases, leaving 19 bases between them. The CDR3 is CSVAYRFGRETQYF. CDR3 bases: TGCAGCGTGGCTTACAGATTCGGACGGGAGACCCAGTACTTC.